Listed below are T cell receptor beta chains from one sample, sequenced in a study of regulatory T cells in long-lasting Graves disease. TCRdb reanalysed the multiplex PCR reads using MiXCR and keeps one entry per CDR3 protein. The sample lists 390,000 or so distinct CDR3 sequences; approximately 23% were seen once. Specimen: peripheral blood mononuclear cells (PBMCs), collected when the disease was refractory, from a patient treated with antithyroid drugs. The receptors here all came from a woman in her forties with Graves disease. Each CDR3 is given with its conserved first and last residue. The D gene is left open where the match is weak. Some rows mark clone size as missing; the rest say once, few, many or name a class of expanded clone.

TRBJ2-7	TRBV6-1	many	TRBD2	CASSRWAGTSGHEQYF	TGTGCCAGCAGCCGCTGGGCCGGGACTAGCGGGCACGAGCAGTACTTC
TRBJ1-3	TRBV6-1	many	NA	CASDRIGNTIYF	TGTGCCAGCGATAGGATTGGAAACACCATATATTTT
TRBJ2-2	TRBV5-1	many	TRBD2	CASSLDPSGSGTGELFF	TGCGCCAGCAGCTTGGATCCTAGCGGGAGTGGTACCGGGGAGCTGTTTTTT
TRBJ1-2	TRBV7-8	NA	NA	CASSFITAGPTYGYTF	TGTGCCAGCAGCTTTATTACGGCAGGGCCGACCTATGGCTACACCTTC
TRBJ1-3	TRBV11-2	many	NA	CASKGGHAGNTIYF	TGTGCCAGCAAAGGGGGTCACGCTGGAAACACCATATATTTT
TRBJ2-7	TRBV28	many	NA	CASNKGRDIEQYF	TGTGCCAGCAATAAAGGGAGGGACATCGAGCAGTACTTC
TRBJ1-2	TRBV28	NA	TRBD1	CASSPGTGGGYGYTF	TGTGCCAGCAGTCCTGGGACAGGGGGGGGCTATGGCTACACCTTC
TRBJ2-7	TRBV2	many	NA	CASSELSHGGYEQYF	TGTGCCAGCAGTGAATTATCCCACGGGGGCTACGAGCAGTACTTC
TRBJ1-1	TRBV20-1	few	NA	CSARDRPRMSEAFF	TGCAGTGCTAGAGATCGGCCCCGGATGTCGGAAGCTTTCTTT
TRBJ2-2	TRBV2	many	NA	CASMSRMSTGELFF	TGTGCCAGCATGAGCAGGATGTCCACCGGGGAGCTGTTTTTT
TRBJ2-1	TRBV20-1	once	TRBD2	CSATGTSGSDERFF	TGCAGTGCCACTGGGACTAGCGGGAGCGATGAGCGGTTCTTC
TRBJ1-1	TRBV4-1	NA	NA	CASSDIRSTEAFF	TGCGCCAGCAGCGATATAAGGAGCACTGAAGCTTTCTTT
TRBJ1-6	TRBV20-1	NA	TRBD1	CSARDGTGIGNSPLHF	TGCAGTGCTAGAGATGGGACAGGGATAGGCAATTCACCCCTCCACTTT
TRBJ2-5	TRBV11-2	NA	NA	CASSVPIGRRETQYF	TGTGCCAGCAGCGTCCCTATTGGGAGGCGGGAGACCCAGTACTTC
TRBJ2-7	TRBV6-1	many	NA	CASSGGGNEQYF	TGTGCCAGCAGTGGAGGAGGGAACGAGCAGTACTTC
TRBJ2-2	TRBV12-3/TRBV12-4	many	NA	CASSLVGRETGELFF	TGTGCCAGCAGTTTAGTAGGCCGGGAAACCGGGGAGCTGTTTTTT
TRBJ2-5	TRBV28	many	NA	CTSRLNEVETQYF	TGTACCAGCAGGCTAAACGAGGTGGAGACCCAGTACTTC
TRBJ2-5	TRBV11-2	NA	NA	CASSPGGREETQYF	TGCGCCAGCAGCCCCGGTGGGCGAGAAGAGACCCAGTACTTC
TRBJ1-2	TRBV2	many	TRBD1	CASSGQGFGYTF	TGTGCCAGCAGCGGACAGGGCTTTGGCTACACCTTC